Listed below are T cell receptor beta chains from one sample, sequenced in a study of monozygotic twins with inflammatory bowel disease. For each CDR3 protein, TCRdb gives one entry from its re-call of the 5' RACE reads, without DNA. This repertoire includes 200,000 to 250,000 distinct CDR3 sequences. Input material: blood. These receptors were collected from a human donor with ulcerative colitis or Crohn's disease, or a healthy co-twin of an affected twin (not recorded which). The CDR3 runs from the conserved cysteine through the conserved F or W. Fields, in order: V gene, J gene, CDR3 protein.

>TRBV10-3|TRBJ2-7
CAISEVRAVPSSYEQYF
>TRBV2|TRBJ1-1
CASSEAAGGGTEAFF
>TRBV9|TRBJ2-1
CASSPPGTEKYYNEQFF
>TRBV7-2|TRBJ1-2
CASSQQGSLTYGYTF
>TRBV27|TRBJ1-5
CASSSRTGYQPQHF
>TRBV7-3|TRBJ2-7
CASSFGTTPYEQYF
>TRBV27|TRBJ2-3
CASSFLLTDTQYF
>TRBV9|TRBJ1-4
CASSVNPLETYEKLFF
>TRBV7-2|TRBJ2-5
CASSRGLGGQETQYF
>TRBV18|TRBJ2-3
CASSRSQNTQYF
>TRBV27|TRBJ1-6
CASSLGQGGSPLHF
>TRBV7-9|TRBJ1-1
CASSLAPGTGVNTEAFF
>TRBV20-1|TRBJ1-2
CSARKDTFRDGYTF
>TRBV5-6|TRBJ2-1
CASSRKGHFYNEQFF
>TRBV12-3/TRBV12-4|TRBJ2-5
CASSTGEKTQYF
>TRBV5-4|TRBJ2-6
CASSSDEAGANVLTF
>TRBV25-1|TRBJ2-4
CASSELKNGKNIQYF
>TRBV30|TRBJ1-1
CAWRIRTGTTEAFF